The TCR beta chain described here comes from a study of T cell repertoires in cytomegalovirus infection. Study outcomes and limitations: It was HLA-C-restricted CMV-specific TCR beta clonotypes that dominated the response ex vivo.

This CDR3 has 14 residues. V lost 1 base and J 9 bases, leaving 13 bases between the germline ends. MiXCR, run by TCRdb on the reads, gives a single entry per CDR3 protein. The sample carries about half a million distinct CDR3 sequences, about 39% recorded once. In this sample, this clonotype turned up many times. Its specificity is unknown. This receptor was identified in a human donor in good health (CMV status not recorded). Some clones in this sample may be carry-over from other donors' samples. V and J are TRBV12-3 or TRBV12-4 and TRBJ2-1; a possible D gene is TRBD2 (5 bases). This sample comprised cultured PBMCs, obtained from culture after CMV antigen stimulation. CDR3 protein: CASSLVGPRGEQFF. DNA for the CDR3: TGTGCCAGCAGTTTAGTGGGTCCTCGGGGTGAGCAGTTCTTC.